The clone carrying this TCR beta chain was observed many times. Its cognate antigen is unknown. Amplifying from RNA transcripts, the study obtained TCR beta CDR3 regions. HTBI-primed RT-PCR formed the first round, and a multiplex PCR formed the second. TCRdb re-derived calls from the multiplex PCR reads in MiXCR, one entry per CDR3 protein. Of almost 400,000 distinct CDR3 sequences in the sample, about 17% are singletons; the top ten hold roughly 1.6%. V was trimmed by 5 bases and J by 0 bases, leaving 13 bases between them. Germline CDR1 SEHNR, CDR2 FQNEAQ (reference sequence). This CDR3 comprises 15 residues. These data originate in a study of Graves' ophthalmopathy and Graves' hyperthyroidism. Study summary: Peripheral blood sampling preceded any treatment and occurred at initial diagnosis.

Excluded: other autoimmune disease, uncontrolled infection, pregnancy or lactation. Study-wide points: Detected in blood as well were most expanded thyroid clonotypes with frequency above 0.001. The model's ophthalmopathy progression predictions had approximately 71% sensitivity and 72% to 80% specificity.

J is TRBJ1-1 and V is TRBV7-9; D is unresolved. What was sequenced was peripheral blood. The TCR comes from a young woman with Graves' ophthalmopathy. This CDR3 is CASSPHKGMNTEAFF. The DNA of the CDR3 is TGTGCCAGCAGCCCCCACAAAGGCATGAACACTGAAGCTTTCTTT.